Detailed here is one T cell receptor (beta chain). This clone was counted once. No antigen is known for it. The sample holds no much larger clone one base away, and base qualities are not on file. These data originate in a study of T cells in localized non-small cell lung cancer (dated by TCRdb to about 2020). General notes on the study: T cell repertoires of 236 early-stage NSCLC patients were analyzed, with tumors being compared against uninvolved tumor-adjacent lungs. The cohort was made up of roughly 250 treatment-naive NSCLC patients whose localized lung tumors had been resected. Of the NSCLC patients, around 130 were male and approximately 110 were female, and the mean age was about 69 years. The research as a whole found: Since the design was exploratory, TCR variables were selected using unadjusted p-values with no false-discovery rate correction. Because multi-region sequencing of the tumors was not done, intratumor heterogeneity could not be ruled out. Uninvolved tumor-adjacent lung showed the highest T cell clonality, higher than tumor, which suggests more focused antigenic responses in the adjacent lung. Longer overall survival was associated with higher T cell density in blood, whereas shorter survival was associated with higher clonality in adjacent lung. A median of roughly 50 of the top 100 tumor clones turned up in the paired uninvolved adjacent lung, and approximately 30 of those clones also ranked among the top 100 of that same adjacent lung.

At diagnosis, tumor, uninvolved tumor-adjacent lung and peripheral blood were collected and then preserved as a mix of FFPE and fresh-frozen material. For TCR repertoire profiling, the blood samples were analyzed as peripheral blood mononuclear cells. In the germline V gene, CDR1 corresponds to MNHNS and CDR2 to SASEGT. Including cysteine and phenylalanine, the CDR3 has 15 amino acids. Of the read, only the CDR3 DNA is kept; its 45 bases are in frame from base 1. The V end loses 5 bases and the J end loses 6 bases, and a stretch of 16 bases separates them. The immunoSEQ Assay was used to sequence TCR beta CDR3 regions from DNA. The authors' pipeline ran thus. T cell density was computed as TCR beta template counts normalized to usable DNA estimated by amplifying housekeeping genes. The preseqR package was used to estimate richness by extrapolating to 400,000 templates for PBMC samples and to 120,000 templates for tissue samples. Clonality was defined by subtracting Pielou's evenness from one. Differential abundance testing on productive amino-acid clonotypes, with a minimum total count of 5 and an alpha of 0.1, was used to identify tissue-enriched TCRs. The Jaccard Index and the Morisita Overlap Index were used to measure repertoire overlap between compartments. GLIPH grouped TCR beta CDR3s together with public tetramer-defined viral CDR3s, and a viral motif had to include at least three viral sequences and show V-gene enrichment. TCRdb took over this immuneACCESS table, retaining in-frame rearrangements with V and J assigned. Such tables are incomplete; in checked studies, under half of the missing clones stem from an unresolved V gene, and the remainder is unexplained. V, J and clone size were drawn from that table, and D and trimming were deduced from the DNA. The sample table lists roughly 36,000 clones, roughly 77% of them with a count of one. About 37% of the sample is taken by the ten largest.

Sequencing was performed on PBMCs, taken before any cancer treatment. The chain couples TRBV6-1 to TRBJ1-4, with a tentative D gene TRBD1 over 5 matching bases. This TCR was recovered from a woman between 35 and 75 years old with stage II squamous cell lung carcinoma. The DNA reads TGTGCCAGCAGTCGCAAGGGGCCCGGGGATGAAAAACTGTTTTTT. This is translated as CASSRKGPGDEKLFF.